The 11 T cell receptor beta chains below come from one sample, sequenced in a study of T cells after yellow fever vaccination. TCRdb ran MiXCR on the 5' RACE reads and lists one entry per CDR3 protein. This repertoire shows some 400,000 distinct CDR3 sequences, 15% to 20% found once; its top ten account for about a sixth. The source was PBMCs, collected before the yellow fever booster vaccination. All receptors come from a man younger than 30 who received the YFV17D yellow fever vaccine.

This chain links TRBV20-1 with TRBJ2-1; TRBD2 matches at 7 bases. The CDR3 extends over 15 amino acids. With 5 bases clipped from V and 1 base from J, the junction kept 8 bases outside the gene matches. Germline CDR1 is DFQATT and CDR2 is SNEGSKA (reference sequence). Here the CDR3 DNA reads TGCAGTGCTGCTTGGGGGGGTAAATCCTACAATGAGCAGTTCTTC. Translation: CSAAWGGKSYNEQFF.

This clonotype has a count of ten or more. The chain combines TRBV4-3 with TRBJ2-7, with 9 nucleotides matching TRBD2. Trimming removed 0 bases from V and 6 bases from J; junction bases left unmatched: 6. The CDR3 runs 15 residues. Germline V gives CDR1 LGHNA, CDR2 YSLEER. This chain's CDR3 is CASSQEASGVSEQYF. CDR3 sequence (DNA): TGCGCCAGCAGCCAAGAAGCTAGCGGGGTTTCCGAGCAGTACTTC.

This clonotype was recorded a few times. J is TRBJ1-4 and V is TRBV7-2; D is unclear. Trimming took off 5 bases at V and 5 bases at J, with 15 bases between the two ends. The CDR3 totals 15 residues. The germline gives CDR1 SGHTA, CDR2 FQGNSA. Written as DNA, the CDR3 is TGTGCCAGCAGCCCAGGAGGCGCTCACAATGAAAAACTGTTTTTT. Its protein is CASSPGGAHNEKLFF.

This rearrangement joins TRBV5-1 to TRBJ2-2; possible D gene TRBD2, 5 bases. The V gene lost 9 bases and the J gene lost 4 bases, with 22 bases spanning the gap. The CDR3 is made up of 16 amino acids. The germline CDR1 and CDR2 sequences are SGHRS and YFSETQ. The CDR3 DNA reads TGCGCCACCTCTCACCCCTCGGGGTATCGCACCGGGGAGCTGTTTTTT. Amino acid sequence: CATSHPSGYRTGELFF.

The CDR3 DNA sequence: TGCGCCAGCAGCTCCCGGGACGGAGCCCACGAGCAGTACTTC. This encodes CASSSRDGAHEQYF. The rearrangement links TRBV4-1 to TRBJ2-7, with D perhaps assigned TRBD1 or TRBD2 (5 bases each). V shed 5 bases and J shed 5 bases, with 16 bases lying between them. CDR3 length: 14 amino acids. The V gene's germline CDR1 is MGHRA and CDR2 YSYEKL.

This clonotype occurred a few times. The DNA for the CDR3 is TGTGCCAGCAGCACCCCCGGGACGGAATATGGCTACACCTTC. Translation: CASSTPGTEYGYTF. The V gene is TRBV7-2, the J gene TRBJ1-2; TRBD1 might be the D (5 bases). CDR3 length: 14 residues. V was shortened by 5 bases and J by 5 bases, with 15 bases between the two germline ends. CDR1 and CDR2 from the germline V gene are SGHTA and FQGNSA.

The genes are TRBV10-3 and TRBJ1-2; D is perhaps TRBD1 (5 bases). Trimming cost V 3 bases and J 5 bases, with 16 bases left between them. This CDR3 has 15 residues. Germline V CDR1 and CDR2: ENHRY, SYGVKD. For the CDR3, the DNA is TGTGCCATCAGTGAAAATGGACAAGGCGGGTATGGCTACACCTTC. Translating it yields CAISENGQGGYGYTF.

This clonotype came up a few times. The rearrangement uses TRBV4-2 and TRBJ1-2, with D perhaps TRBD1 (5 bases). The CDR3 loop spans 14 amino acids. Looked up from germline, CDR1 is LGHNA and CDR2 is YNFKEQ. Trimming took off 0 bases at V and 3 bases at J, with 8 bases between the two ends. Here the CDR3 reads CASSQDRVDYGYTF. In nucleotides, the CDR3 is TGTGCCAGCAGCCAAGACAGGGTGGACTATGGCTACACCTTC.

This clonotype was seen many times. The CDR3 nucleotides read TGTGCCAGCAGCTTAAGTGAGCAGTTCTTC. This sequence encodes CASSLSEQFF. The chain uses TRBV7-3 and TRBJ2-1; D gene uncertain. The germline V gene encodes CDR1 SGHTA and CDR2 FQGTGA. CDR3 length: 10 amino acids. V shed 1 base and J shed 9 bases, with 1 base lying between them. Filled out from reference TRBV7-3 and TRBJ2-1, the complete variable domain reads GAGVSQTPSNKVTEKGKYVELRCDPISGHTALYWYRQSLGQGPEFLIYFQGTGAADDSGLPNDRFFAVRPEGSVSTLKIQRTERGDSAVYLCASSLSEQFFGPGTRLTVL.

This clonotype was found many times. One end of the junction varies from germline; a read error may be responsible. V gene TRBV18 combines with J gene TRBJ2-3; D ambiguous. Germline V lookup: CDR1 KGHSH, CDR2 LQKENI. The CDR3 sequence is 14 residues long. CDR3 residues: CASSPGLGTDTQYF. CDR3 in DNA: TGCGCCAGCAGCCCGGGCCTAGGGACAGATACGCAGTATTTT.

This clonotype was found a few times. The chain recombines TRBV7-2 with TRBJ2-7; no firm D call. The CDR3 is 15 residues long. V was trimmed by 1 base and J by 3 bases, leaving 13 bases between them. Germline CDR1 and CDR2: SGHTA and FQGNSA. CDR3 in DNA: TGTGCCAGCAGCTTAGTCGGTCCGATAAGCTACGAGCAGTACTTC. Amino acid sequence: CASSLVGPISYEQYF.